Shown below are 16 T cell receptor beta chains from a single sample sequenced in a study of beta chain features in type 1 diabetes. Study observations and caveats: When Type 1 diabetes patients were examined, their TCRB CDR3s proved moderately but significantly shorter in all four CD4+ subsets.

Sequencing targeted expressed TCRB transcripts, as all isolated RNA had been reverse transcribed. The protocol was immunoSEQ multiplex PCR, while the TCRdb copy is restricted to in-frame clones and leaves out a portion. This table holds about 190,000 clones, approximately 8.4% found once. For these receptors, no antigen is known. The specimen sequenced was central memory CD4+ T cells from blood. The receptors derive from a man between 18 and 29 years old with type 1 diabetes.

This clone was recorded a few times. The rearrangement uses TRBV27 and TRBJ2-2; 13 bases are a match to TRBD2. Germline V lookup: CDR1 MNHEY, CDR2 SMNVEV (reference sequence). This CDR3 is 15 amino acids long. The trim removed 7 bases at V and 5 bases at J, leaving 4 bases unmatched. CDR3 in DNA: TGTGCCAGCACCGGACTAGCGGGAGAAACCGGGGAGCTGTTTTTT. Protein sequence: CASTGLAGETGELFF.

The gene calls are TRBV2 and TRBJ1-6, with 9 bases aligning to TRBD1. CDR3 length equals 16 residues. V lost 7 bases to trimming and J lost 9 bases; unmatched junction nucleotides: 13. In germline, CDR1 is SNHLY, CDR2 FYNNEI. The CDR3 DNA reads TGTGCCAGCAATTTCATCGCGACAGGGGGAGGTTCACCCCTCCACTTT. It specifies CASNFIATGGGSPLHF.

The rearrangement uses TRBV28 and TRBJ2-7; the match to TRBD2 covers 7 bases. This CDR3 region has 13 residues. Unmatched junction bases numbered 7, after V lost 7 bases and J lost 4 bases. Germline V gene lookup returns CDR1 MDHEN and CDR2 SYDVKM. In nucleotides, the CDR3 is TGTGCCAGCACGGGAGGATCTTTTTACGAGCAGTACTTC. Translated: CASTGGSFYEQYF.

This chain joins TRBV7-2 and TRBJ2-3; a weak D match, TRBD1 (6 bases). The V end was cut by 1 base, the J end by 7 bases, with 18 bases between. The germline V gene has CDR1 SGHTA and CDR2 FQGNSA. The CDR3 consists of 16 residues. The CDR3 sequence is CASSLVGGQAMNTQYF. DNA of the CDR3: TGTGCCAGCAGCTTAGTAGGGGGACAAGCCATGAATACGCAGTATTTT.

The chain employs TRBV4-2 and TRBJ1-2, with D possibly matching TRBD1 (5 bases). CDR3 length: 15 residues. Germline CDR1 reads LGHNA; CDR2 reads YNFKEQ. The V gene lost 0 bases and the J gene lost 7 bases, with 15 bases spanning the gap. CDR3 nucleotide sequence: TGTGCCAGCAGCCAAGAAGTCCAGGGAACCGGTGGCTACACCTTC. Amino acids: CASSQEVQGTGGYTF.

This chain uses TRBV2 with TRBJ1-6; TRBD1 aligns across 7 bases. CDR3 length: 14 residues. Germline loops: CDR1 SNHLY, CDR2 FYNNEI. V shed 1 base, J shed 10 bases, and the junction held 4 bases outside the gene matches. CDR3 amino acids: CASSEGTGWSPLHF. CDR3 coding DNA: TGTGCCAGCAGTGAAGGGACAGGTTGGTCACCCCTCCACTTT. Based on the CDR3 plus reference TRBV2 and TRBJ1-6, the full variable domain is EPEVTQTPSHQVTQMGQEVILRCVPISNHLYFYWYRQILGQKVEFLVSFYNNEISEKSEIFDDQFSVERPDGSNFTLKIRSTKLEDSAMYFCASSEGTGWSPLHFGNGTRLTVT.

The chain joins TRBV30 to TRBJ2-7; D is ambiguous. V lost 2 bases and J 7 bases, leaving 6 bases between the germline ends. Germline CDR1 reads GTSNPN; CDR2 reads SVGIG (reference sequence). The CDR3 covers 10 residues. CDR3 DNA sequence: TGTGCCTGGAGTCGAGAGGAGCAGTACTTC. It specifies CAWSREEQYF.

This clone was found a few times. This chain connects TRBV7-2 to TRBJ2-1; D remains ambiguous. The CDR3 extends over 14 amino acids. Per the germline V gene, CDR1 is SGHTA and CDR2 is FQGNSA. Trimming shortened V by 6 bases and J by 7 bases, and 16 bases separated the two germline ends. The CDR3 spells CASSSSRRQNEQFF. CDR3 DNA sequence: TGTGCCAGCAGTTCTTCCCGCAGGCAAAATGAGCAGTTCTTC.

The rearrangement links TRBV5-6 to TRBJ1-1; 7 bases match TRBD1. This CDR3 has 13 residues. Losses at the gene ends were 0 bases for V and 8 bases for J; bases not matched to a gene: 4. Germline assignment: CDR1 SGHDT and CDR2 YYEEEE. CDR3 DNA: TGTGCCAGCAGCTTGGCGGGACAGACCGAAGCTTTCTTT. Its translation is CASSLAGQTEAFF.

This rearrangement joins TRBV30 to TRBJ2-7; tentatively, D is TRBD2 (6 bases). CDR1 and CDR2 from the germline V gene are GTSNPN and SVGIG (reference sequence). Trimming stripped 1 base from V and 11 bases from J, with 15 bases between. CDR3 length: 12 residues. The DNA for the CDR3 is TGTGCCTGGAGTGGGAGGGGCGCTGAGAAGTACTTC. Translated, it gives CAWSGRGAEKYF.

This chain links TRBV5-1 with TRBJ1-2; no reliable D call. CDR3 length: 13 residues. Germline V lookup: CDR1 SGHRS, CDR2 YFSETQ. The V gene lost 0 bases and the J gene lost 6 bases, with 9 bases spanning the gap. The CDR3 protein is CASSLEQLDGYTF. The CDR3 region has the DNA TGCGCCAGCAGCTTGGAACAGTTAGATGGCTACACCTTC.

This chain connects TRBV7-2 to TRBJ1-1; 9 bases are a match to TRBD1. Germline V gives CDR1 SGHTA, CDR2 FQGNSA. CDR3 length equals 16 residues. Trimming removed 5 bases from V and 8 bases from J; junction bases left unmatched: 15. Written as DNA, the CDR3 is TGTGCCAGCAGCCATGGTGGAGATTACGGGACAGGGGAAGCTTTCTTT. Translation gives CASSHGGDYGTGEAFF.

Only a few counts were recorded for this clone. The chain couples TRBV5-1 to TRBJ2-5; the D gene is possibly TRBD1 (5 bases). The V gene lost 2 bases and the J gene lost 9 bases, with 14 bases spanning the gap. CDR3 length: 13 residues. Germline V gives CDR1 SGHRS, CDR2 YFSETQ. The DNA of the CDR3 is TGCGCCAGCAGCTTTGGCCAGGGTGGTCCCCAGTACTTC. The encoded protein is CASSFGQGGPQYF.

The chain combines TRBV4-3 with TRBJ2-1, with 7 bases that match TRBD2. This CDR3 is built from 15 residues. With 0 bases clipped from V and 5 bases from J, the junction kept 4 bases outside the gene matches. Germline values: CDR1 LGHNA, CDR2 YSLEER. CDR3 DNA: TGCGCCAGCAGCCAAGAAGTCCGGGGGGACAATGAGCAGTTCTTC. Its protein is CASSQEVRGDNEQFF.

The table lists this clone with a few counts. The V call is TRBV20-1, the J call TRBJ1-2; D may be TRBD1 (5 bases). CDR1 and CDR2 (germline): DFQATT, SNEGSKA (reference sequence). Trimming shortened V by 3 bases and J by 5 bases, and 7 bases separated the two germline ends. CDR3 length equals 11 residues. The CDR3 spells CSASAGYGYTF. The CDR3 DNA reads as TGCAGTGCTAGTGCAGGGTATGGCTACACCTTC.

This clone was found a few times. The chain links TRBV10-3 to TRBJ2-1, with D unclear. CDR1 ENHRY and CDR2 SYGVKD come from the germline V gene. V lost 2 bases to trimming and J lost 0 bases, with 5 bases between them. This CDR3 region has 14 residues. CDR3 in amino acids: CAISEISSYNEQFF. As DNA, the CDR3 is TGTGCCATCAGTGAGATTAGCTCCTACAATGAGCAGTTCTTC.